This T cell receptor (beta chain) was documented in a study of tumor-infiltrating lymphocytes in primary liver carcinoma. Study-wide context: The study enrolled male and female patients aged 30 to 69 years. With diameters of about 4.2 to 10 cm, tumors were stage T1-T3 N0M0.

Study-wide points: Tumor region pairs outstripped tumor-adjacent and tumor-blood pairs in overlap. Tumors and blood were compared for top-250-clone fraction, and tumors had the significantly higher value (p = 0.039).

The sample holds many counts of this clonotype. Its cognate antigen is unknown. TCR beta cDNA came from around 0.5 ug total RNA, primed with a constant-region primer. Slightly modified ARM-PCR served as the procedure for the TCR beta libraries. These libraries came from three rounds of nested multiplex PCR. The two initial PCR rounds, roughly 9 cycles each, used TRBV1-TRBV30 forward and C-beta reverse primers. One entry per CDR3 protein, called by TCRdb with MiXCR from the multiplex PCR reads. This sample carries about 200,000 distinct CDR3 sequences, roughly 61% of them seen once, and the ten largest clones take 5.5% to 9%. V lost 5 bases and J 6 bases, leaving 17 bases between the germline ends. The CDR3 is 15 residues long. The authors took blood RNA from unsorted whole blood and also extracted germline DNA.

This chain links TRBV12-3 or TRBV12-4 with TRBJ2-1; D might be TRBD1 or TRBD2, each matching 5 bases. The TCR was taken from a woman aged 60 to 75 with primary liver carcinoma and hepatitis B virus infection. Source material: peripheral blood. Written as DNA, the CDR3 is TGTGCCAGCAGTCCTAGGTCCGGGGCGGGCAATGAGCAGTTCTTC. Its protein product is CASSPRSGAGNEQFF.